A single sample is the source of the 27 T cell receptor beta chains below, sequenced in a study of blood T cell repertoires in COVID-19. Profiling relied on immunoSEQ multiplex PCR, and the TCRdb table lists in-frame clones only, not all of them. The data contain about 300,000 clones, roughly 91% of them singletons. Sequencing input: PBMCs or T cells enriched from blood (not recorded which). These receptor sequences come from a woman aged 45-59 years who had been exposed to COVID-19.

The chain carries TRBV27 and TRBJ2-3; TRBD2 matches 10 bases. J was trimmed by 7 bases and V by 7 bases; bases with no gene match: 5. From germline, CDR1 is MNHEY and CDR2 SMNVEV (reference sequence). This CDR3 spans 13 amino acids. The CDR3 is CASNKRGGYTQYF. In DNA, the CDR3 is TGTGCCAGCAATAAGCGGGGGGGCTATACGCAGTATTTT.

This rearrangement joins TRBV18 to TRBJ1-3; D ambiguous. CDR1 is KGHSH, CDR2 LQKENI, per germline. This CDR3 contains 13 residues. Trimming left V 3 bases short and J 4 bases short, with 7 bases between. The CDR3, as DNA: TGTGCCAGCTCACCCTCTCAGGGAAACACCATATATTTT. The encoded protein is CASSPSQGNTIYF.

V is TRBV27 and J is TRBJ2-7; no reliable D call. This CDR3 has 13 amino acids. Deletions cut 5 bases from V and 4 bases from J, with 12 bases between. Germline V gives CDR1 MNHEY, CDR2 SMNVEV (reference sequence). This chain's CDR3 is CASSPISGYEQYF. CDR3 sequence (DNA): TGTGCCAGCAGTCCAATATCAGGATACGAGCAGTACTTC.

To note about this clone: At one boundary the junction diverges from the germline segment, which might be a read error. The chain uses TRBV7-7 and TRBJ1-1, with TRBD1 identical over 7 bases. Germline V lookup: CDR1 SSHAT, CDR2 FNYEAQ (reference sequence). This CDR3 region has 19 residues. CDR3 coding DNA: TGTGCTAGCAGCCCGACCCACCGCGACAGGGACGGGATGAACACTGAAGCTTTCTTT. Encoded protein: CASSPTHRDRDGMNTEAFF.

The DNA of the CDR3 is TGTGCCAGCAGCTCTCTCGGGACAGCGAATCAGCCCCAGCATTTT. As protein: CASSSLGTANQPQHF. The chain carries TRBV7-9 and TRBJ1-5, with 7 positions matching TRBD1. Germline V CDR1 and CDR2: SEHNR, FQNEAQ (reference sequence). After removal of 4 bases from V and 4 bases from J, the junction contained 7 bases not matched to a gene. The CDR3 extends over 15 amino acids.

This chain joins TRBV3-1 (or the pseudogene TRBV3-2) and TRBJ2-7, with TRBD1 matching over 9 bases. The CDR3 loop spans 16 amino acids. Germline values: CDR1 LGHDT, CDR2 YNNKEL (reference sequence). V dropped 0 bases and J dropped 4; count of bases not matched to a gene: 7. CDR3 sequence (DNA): TGTGCCAGCAGCCAAGAAGGAGGGACAGGGAGATACGAGCAGTACTTC. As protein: CASSQEGGTGRYEQYF.

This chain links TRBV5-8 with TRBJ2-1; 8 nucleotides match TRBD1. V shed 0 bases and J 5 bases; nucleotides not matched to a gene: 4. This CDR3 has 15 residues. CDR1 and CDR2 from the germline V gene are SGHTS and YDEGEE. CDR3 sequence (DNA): TGTGCCAGCAGCTTGGGCAGGGGGCGGGACAATGAGCAGTTCTTC. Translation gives CASSLGRGRDNEQFF.

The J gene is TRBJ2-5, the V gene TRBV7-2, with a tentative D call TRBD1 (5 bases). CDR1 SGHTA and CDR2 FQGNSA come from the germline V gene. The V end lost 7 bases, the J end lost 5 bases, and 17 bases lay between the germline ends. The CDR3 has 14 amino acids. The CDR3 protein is CASTPAPSGETQYF. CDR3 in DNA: TGTGCCAGCACCCCGGCGCCCTCAGGGGAGACCCAGTACTTC.

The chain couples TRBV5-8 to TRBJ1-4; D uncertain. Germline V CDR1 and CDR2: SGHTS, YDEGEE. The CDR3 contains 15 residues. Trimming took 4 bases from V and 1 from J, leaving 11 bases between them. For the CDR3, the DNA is TGTGCCAGCAGCGCTTTGACTGGAACTAATGAAAAACTGTTTTTT. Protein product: CASSALTGTNEKLFF.

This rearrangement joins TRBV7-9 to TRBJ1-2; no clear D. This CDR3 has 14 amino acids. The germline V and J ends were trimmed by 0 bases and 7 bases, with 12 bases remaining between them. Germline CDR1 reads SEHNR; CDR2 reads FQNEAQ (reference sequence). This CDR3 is CASSLAGEFGGYTF. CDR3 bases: TGTGCCAGCAGCTTAGCTGGGGAGTTCGGTGGCTACACCTTC.

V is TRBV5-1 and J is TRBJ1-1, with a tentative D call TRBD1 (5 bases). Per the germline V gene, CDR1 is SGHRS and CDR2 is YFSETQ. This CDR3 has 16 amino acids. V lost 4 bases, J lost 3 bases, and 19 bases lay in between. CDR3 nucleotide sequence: TGCGCCAGCAGCGCCCGACTTTCTGGAGGGGACACTGAAGCTTTCTTT. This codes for CASSARLSGGDTEAFF. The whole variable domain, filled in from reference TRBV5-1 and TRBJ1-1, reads KAGVTQTPRYLIKTRGQQVTLSCSPISGHRSVSWYQQTPGQGLQFLFEYFSETQRNKGNFPGRFSGRQFSNSRSEMNVSTLELGDSALYLCASSARLSGGDTEAFFGQGTRLTVV.

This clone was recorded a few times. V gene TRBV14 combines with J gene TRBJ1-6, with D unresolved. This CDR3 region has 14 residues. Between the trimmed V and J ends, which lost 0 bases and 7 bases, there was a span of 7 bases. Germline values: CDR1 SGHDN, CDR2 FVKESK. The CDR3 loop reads CASSQDPGNSPLHF. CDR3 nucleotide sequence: TGTGCCAGCAGCCAAGATCCAGGAAATTCACCCCTCCACTTT.

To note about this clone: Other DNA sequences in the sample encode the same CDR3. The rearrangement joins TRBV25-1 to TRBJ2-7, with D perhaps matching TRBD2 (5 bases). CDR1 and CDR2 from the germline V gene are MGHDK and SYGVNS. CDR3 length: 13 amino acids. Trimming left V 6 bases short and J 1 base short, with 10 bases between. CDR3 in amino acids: CASRLGGSYEQYF. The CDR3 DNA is TGTGCCAGCAGACTTGGCGGGTCCTACGAGCAGTACTTC.

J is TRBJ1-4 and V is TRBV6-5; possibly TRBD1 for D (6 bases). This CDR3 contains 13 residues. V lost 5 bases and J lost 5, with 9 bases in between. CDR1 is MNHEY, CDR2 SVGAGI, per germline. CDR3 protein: CASSRGTNEKLFF. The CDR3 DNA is TGTGCCAGCAGTAGGGGGACCAATGAAAAACTGTTTTTT.

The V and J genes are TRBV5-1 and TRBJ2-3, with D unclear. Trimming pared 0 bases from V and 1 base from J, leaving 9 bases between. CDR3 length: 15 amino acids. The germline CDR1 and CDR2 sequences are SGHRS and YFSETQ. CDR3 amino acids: CASSLDGLRTDTQYF. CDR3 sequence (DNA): TGCGCCAGCAGCTTGGACGGGTTACGCACAGATACGCAGTATTTT.

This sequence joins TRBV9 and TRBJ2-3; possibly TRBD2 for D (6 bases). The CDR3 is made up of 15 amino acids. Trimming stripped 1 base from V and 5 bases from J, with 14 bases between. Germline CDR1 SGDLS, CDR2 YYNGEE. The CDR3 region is CASSVTWGVEDTQYF. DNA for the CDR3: TGTGCCAGCAGCGTAACGTGGGGGGTCGAAGATACGCAGTATTTT.

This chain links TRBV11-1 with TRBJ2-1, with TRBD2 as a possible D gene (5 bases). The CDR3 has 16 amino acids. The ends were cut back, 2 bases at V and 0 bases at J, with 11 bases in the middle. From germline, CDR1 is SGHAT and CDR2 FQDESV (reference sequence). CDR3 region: CASSLSAGSSYNEQFF. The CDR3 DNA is TGTGCCAGCAGCTTATCTGCGGGCAGCTCCTACAATGAGCAGTTCTTC. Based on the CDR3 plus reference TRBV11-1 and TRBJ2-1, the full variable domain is EAEVAQSPRYKITEKSQAVAFWCDPISGHATLYWYRQILGQGPELLVQFQDESVVDDSQLPKDRFSAERLKGVDSTLKIQPAELGDSAMYLCASSLSAGSSYNEQFFGPGTRLTVL.

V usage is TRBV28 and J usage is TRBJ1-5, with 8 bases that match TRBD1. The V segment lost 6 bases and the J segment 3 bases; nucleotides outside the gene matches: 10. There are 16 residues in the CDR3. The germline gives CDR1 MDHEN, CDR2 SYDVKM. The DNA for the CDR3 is TGTGCCAGCAGGCTTTCAGGGGGCAGGAACAATCAGCCCCAGCATTTT. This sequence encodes CASRLSGGRNNQPQHF.

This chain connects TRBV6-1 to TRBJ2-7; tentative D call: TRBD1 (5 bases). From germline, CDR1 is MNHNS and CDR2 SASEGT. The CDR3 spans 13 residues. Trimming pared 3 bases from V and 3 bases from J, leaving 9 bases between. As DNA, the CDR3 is TGTGCCAGCAGTGAGGACATTGACTACGAGCAGTACTTC. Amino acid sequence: CASSEDIDYEQYF.

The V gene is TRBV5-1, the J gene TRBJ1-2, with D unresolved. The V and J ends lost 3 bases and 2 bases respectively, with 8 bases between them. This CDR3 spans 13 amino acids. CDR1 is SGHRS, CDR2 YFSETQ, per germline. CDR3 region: CASSSQRNYGYTF. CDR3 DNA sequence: TGCGCCAGCAGCTCCCAGAGGAACTATGGCTACACCTTC.

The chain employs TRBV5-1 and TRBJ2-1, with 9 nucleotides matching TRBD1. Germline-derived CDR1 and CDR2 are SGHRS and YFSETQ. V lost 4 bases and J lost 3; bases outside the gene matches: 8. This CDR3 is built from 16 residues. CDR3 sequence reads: CASSSEQGADYNEQFF. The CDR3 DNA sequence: TGCGCCAGCAGCAGTGAACAGGGGGCGGACTACAATGAGCAGTTCTTC.

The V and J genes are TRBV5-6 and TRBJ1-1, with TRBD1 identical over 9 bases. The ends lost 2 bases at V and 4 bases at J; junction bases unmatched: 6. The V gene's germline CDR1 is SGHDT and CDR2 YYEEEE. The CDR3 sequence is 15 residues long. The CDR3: CASSFRTGVGTEAFF. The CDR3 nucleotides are TGTGCCAGCAGCTTCCGGACAGGGGTGGGCACTGAAGCTTTCTTT.

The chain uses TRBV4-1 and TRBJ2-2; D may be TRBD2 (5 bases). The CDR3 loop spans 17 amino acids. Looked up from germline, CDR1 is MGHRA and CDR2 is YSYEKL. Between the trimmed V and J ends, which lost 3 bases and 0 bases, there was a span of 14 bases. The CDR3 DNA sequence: TGCGCCAGCAGCCACCGACGGAGGAGCCCGAACACCGGGGAGCTGTTTTTT. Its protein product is CASSHRRRSPNTGELFF.

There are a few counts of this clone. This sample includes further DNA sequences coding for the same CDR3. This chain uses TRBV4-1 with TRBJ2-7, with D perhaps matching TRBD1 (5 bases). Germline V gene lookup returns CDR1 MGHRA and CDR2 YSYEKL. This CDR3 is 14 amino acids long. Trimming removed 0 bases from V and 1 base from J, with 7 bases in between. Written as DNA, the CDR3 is TGCGCCAGCAGCCAAGAAGGACAATCCTACGAGCAGTACTTC. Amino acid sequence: CASSQEGQSYEQYF.

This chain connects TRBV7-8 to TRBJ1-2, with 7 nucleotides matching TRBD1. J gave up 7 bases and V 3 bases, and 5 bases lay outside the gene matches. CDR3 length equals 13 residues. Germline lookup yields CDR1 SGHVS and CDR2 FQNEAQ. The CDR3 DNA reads TGTGCCAGCAGCTTCGGACAGGTGTTTGGCTACACCTTC. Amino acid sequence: CASSFGQVFGYTF.

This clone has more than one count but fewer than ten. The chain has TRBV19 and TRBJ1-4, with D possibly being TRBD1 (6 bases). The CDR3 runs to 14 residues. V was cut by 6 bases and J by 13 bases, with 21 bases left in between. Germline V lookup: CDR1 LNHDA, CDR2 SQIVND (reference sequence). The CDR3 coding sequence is TGTGCCAGTAGCGACTTCGGGACACCTCAAAGACTGTTTTTT. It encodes CASSDFGTPQRLFF.

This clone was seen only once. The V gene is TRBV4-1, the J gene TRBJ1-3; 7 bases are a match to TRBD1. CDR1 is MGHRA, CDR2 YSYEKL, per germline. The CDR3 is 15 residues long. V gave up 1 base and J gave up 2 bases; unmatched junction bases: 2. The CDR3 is CASSQVTGAGNTIYF. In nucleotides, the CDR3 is TGCGCCAGCAGCCAAGTCACAGGGGCTGGAAACACCATATATTTT.